The 21 T cell receptor beta chains below come from one sample, sequenced in a study of T cells after yellow fever vaccination. TCRdb re-analysed the 5' RACE reads in MiXCR, keeping a single row per CDR3 protein. The top ten clones hold about 3.5% of a sample with some 300,000 distinct CDR3 sequences, 7.5% to 9.5% of them seen once. Sequencing was performed on CD4+ T cells sorted from PBMCs, taken 5 days after the yellow fever booster vaccination. The receptor source for this set is a man between 18 and 29 years old who received the YFV17D yellow fever vaccine.

CDR3 in amino acids: CASSISAGSYEQYF. The CDR3 DNA reads as TGTGCCAGCAGTATCTCGGCAGGGTCCTACGAGCAGTACTTC. The chain combines TRBV12-3 or TRBV12-4 with TRBJ2-7, with a tentative D call TRBD1 (5 bases). The CDR3 is 14 amino acids. Between the trimmed V and J ends, which lost 5 bases and 1 base, there was a span of 12 bases.

The chain has TRBV28 and TRBJ2-7; no firm D call. The germline CDR1 and CDR2 sequences are MDHEN and SYDVKM. V shed 5 bases and J shed 4 bases, with 6 bases lying between them. The CDR3 runs 11 residues. The CDR3 loop reads CASSDKYEQYV. CDR3 in DNA: TGTGCCAGCAGTGACAAGTACGAGCAGTACGTC.

This rearrangement joins TRBV10-3 to TRBJ2-5, with D perhaps given as TRBD1 or TRBD2 (5 bases each). This CDR3 spans 16 amino acids. Germline CDR1 ENHRY, CDR2 SYGVKD. V lost 0 bases and J lost 2, with 13 bases in between. CDR3 DNA sequence: TGTGCCATCAGTGAGTCTGTTGGGGGAAGGCAAGAGACCCAGTACTTC. This gives the protein CAISESVGGRQETQYF.

The chain combines TRBV6-5 with TRBJ1-4, with D uncertain. The CDR3 has 12 residues. The germline V gene encodes CDR1 MNHEY and CDR2 SVGAGI. Trimming took 6 bases from V and 7 from J, leaving 9 bases between them. CDR3 in amino acids: CASRRTGEKLFF. The CDR3 DNA sequence: TGTGCCAGCAGACGAACGGGTGAAAAACTGTTTTTT.

V usage is TRBV12-3 or TRBV12-4 and J usage is TRBJ1-1; D is unclear. CDR3 length: 13 amino acids. V lost 8 bases and J lost 1, with 11 bases in between. The CDR3 region has the DNA TGTGCCAGCTCAGACATGGGGAACACTGAAGCTTTCTTT. This codes for CASSDMGNTEAFF.

The chain recombines TRBV5-1 with TRBJ2-1, with TRBD2 identical over 7 bases. CDR1 and CDR2 (germline): SGHRS, YFSETQ. With V trimmed by 4 bases and J by 1 base, 11 bases remained unmatched. The length of the CDR3 is 17 residues. In DNA form, the CDR3 reads TGCGCCAGCAGCGTAGGTTTCGGCGGGGGATCCTACAATGAGCAGTTCTTC. This translates into CASSVGFGGGSYNEQFF.

There are a few counts of this clonotype. The chain has TRBV18 and TRBJ2-2; D ambiguous. Germline V CDR1 and CDR2: KGHSH, LQKENI. With 5 bases removed from V and 4 bases from J, the gap between germline ends came to 11 bases. The CDR3 loop spans 14 amino acids. The CDR3 here is CASSKGQPTGELFF. The CDR3, as DNA: TGTGCCAGCTCAAAGGGTCAGCCCACCGGGGAGCTGTTTTTT.

V usage is TRBV20-1 and J usage is TRBJ2-3; D might be TRBD2 (5 bases). Trimming removed 0 bases at V and 0 bases at J, with 10 bases between. Per germline, CDR1 DFQATT and CDR2 SNEGSKA (reference sequence). There are 15 residues in the CDR3. CDR3 sequence: CSARDRGLSTDTQYF. The DNA for the CDR3 is TGCAGTGCTAGAGATAGAGGACTGAGCACAGATACGCAGTATTTT.

Only a few counts were recorded for this clonotype. This rearrangement joins TRBV29-1 to TRBJ1-2, with 7 bases that match TRBD1. This CDR3 is built from 14 residues. CDR1 SQVTM and CDR2 ANQGSEA come from the germline V gene. V dropped 4 bases and J dropped 7; count of bases not matched to a gene: 12. The CDR3 DNA reads TGCAGCGTTGGATTGACAGGGCAGCTTCGTGGCTACACCTTC. Protein sequence: CSVGLTGQLRGYTF.

This clonotype was seen many times. The chain employs TRBV4-1 and TRBJ2-3, with a weak D call TRBD2 (7 bases). This CDR3 contains 15 residues. Germline values: CDR1 MGHRA, CDR2 YSYEKL. The V and J ends lost 0 bases and 2 bases respectively, with 9 bases between them. The CDR3 coding sequence is TGCGCCAGCAGCCAAGATGCGGGGGCCACAGATACGCAGTATTTT. This gives the protein CASSQDAGATDTQYF.

This clonotype was picked up many times. The chain carries TRBV4-3 and TRBJ2-6; D is perhaps TRBD2 (7 bases). In germline, CDR1 is LGHNA, CDR2 YSLEER. The CDR3 sequence is 20 residues long. The germline V and J ends were trimmed by 4 bases and 0 bases, with 22 bases remaining between them. The CDR3 sequence is CASSRSRWGGPSSGANVLTF. As DNA, the CDR3 is TGCGCCAGCAGCCGCTCCCGCTGGGGGGGCCCCAGCTCTGGGGCCAACGTCCTGACTTTC.

The table lists this clonotype with many counts. The chain links TRBV7-3 to TRBJ2-7, with D maybe TRBD1 (7 bases). CDR1 is SGHTA and CDR2 is FQGTGA in the germline V gene. Trimming left V 2 bases short and J 5 bases short, with 16 bases between. The CDR3 has 15 residues. The CDR3 loop reads CASSLQGGSIDEQYF. In DNA form, the CDR3 reads TGTGCCAGCAGCTTACAGGGGGGAAGTATCGACGAGCAGTACTTC.

The chain is built from TRBV6-5 and TRBJ1-1; D uncertain. Between the trimmed V and J ends, which lost 2 bases and 5 bases, there was a span of 15 bases. Germline V CDR1 and CDR2: MNHEY, SVGAGI. The CDR3 runs to 15 residues. The CDR3 nucleotides read TGTGCCAGCAGTTACCGGCGGCCTATGGGAACTGAAGCTTTCTTT. Encoded protein: CASSYRRPMGTEAFF.

This clonotype was detected many times. The chain employs TRBV5-1 and TRBJ1-3; 7 bases line up with TRBD1. The CDR3 is 16 amino acids. V trimming: 2 bases; J trimming: 4 bases; junction bases outside the gene matches: 9. The V gene's germline CDR1 is SGHRS and CDR2 YFSETQ. The DNA for the CDR3 is TGCGCCAGCAGCTTCGATACGACAGGGATCGGAAACACCATATATTTT. Amino acid sequence: CASSFDTTGIGNTIYF.

This clonotype was counted a few times. This chain uses TRBV7-7 with TRBJ1-3; 9 bases map to TRBD1. V lost 5 bases to trimming and J lost 4 bases; unmatched junction nucleotides: 3. In germline, CDR1 is SSHAT, CDR2 FNYEAQ (reference sequence). CDR3 size: 14 residues. The chain's CDR3 is CASSPGTGGNTIYF. In nucleotides, the CDR3 is TGTGCCAGCAGCCCAGGGACAGGGGGAAACACCATATATTTT.

This clonotype was seen a few times. The J gene is TRBJ1-5, the V gene TRBV3-1, with 8 bases fitting TRBD1. V trimming: 4 bases; J trimming: 1 base; junction bases outside the gene matches: 6. Germline CDR1 and CDR2: LGHDT and YNNKEL (reference sequence). The CDR3 is 16 residues long. The CDR3 DNA reads TGTGCCAGCAGCCTTCACCGGGACAGGAGCAATCAGCCCCAGCATTTT. Its translation: CASSLHRDRSNQPQHF.

Only a few counts were recorded for this clonotype. V usage is TRBV7-6 and J usage is TRBJ2-2, with D possibly called TRBD1 or TRBD2 (5 bases each). Germline CDR1 SGHVS, CDR2 FNYEAQ. The CDR3 has 13 residues. Trimming cost V 10 bases and J 6 bases, with 15 bases left between them. This CDR3 is CATGPWVAGELFF. CDR3 sequence (DNA): TGTGCCACGGGGCCCTGGGTAGCCGGGGAGCTGTTTTTT.

This clonotype appeared a few times. This chain links TRBV28 with TRBJ2-7; D perhaps matches TRBD2 (6 bases). The CDR3 runs 12 residues. CDR1 and CDR2 (germline): MDHEN, SYDVKM. V lost 10 bases, J lost 3 bases, and 13 bases lay in between. The CDR3 coding sequence is TGTGCCACCACTAGCTCGAACTACGAGCAGTACGTC. Its protein is CATTSSNYEQYV.

Ten or more counts support this clonotype. This may arise from a read error, as a much more abundant clone is one base away. V usage is TRBV20-1 and J usage is TRBJ1-5; possible D gene TRBD1, 5 bases. The CDR3 contains 13 residues. V lost 4 bases to trimming and J lost 2 bases, with 9 bases between them. Per germline, CDR1 DFQATT and CDR2 SNEGSKA (reference sequence). CDR3 nucleotides: TGCAGTGCTATGGGGCACGGCAATCAGCCCCAGCATTTT. This sequence encodes CSAMGHGNQPQHF.

This clonotype appeared many times. CDR3 DNA: TGTGCCAGCAGCTTCGGCCGATTCTATGGCTACACCTTC. Its protein product is CASSFGRFYGYTF. V gene TRBV7-9 combines with J gene TRBJ1-2; D not resolved. Germline CDR1 is SEHNR and CDR2 is FQNEAQ (reference sequence). The CDR3 runs 13 residues. Trimming took 3 bases from V and 4 from J, leaving 9 bases between them. Supplemented by reference TRBV7-9 and TRBJ1-2, the full variable domain reads DTGVSQNPRHKITKRGQNVTFRCDPISEHNRLYWYRQTLGQGPEFLTYFQNEAQLEKSRLLSDRFSAERPKGSFSTLEIQRTEQGDSAMYLCASSFGRFYGYTFGSGTRLTVV.

CDR3 DNA sequence: TGTGCCAGCAGTTCCCCGACAGCCTCCTACGAGCAGTACGTC. It translates to CASSSPTASYEQYV. The rearrangement joins TRBV28 to TRBJ2-7, with D perhaps TRBD1 (5 bases). Germline values: CDR1 MDHEN, CDR2 SYDVKM. Trimming left V 4 bases short and J 0 bases short, with 10 bases between. The CDR3 totals 14 residues.